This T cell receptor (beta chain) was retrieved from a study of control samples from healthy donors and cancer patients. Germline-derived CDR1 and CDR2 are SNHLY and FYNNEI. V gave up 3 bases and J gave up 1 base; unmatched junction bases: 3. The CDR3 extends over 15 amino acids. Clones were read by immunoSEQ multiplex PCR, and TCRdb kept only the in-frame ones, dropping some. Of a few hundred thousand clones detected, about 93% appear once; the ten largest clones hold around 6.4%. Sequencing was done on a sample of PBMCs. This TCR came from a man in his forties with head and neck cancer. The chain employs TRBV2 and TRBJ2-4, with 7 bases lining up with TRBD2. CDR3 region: CASSEGGLAKNIQYF. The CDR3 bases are TGTGCCAGCAGTGAGGGGGGGTTGGCCAAAAACATTCAGTACTTC.